This TCR beta chain was observed in a study of cytomegalovirus exposure and HLA in healthy donors. Repertoires were generated with immunoSEQ multiplex PCR, while TCRdb's copy carries only in-frame clones and drops some. This sample carries 250,000 to 350,000 clones, about nine tenths of them seen once, and the ten largest clones take roughly 1.2%. This CDR3 comprises 15 residues. Trimming cost V 1 base and J 3 bases; bases outside gene matches: 4. Germline-derived CDR1 and CDR2 are SGHNT and YENEEA. The TCR comes from a woman aged 25 to 39 in good health and CMV-seropositive. The sequencing input was PBMCs. The chain uses TRBV11-3 and TRBJ2-3, with 7 bases matching TRBD2. The CDR3 protein is CASSLGGGGTDTQYF. CDR3 DNA sequence: TGTGCCAGCAGCTTAGGCGGGGGAGGTACAGATACGCAGTATTTT.